The clone carrying this T cell receptor beta chain was counted a few times. As yet, its antigen is unknown. Measured with immunoSEQ multiplex PCR; TCRdb has only the in-frame clones, and not every one. The sample holds fewer than 110,000 clones, approximately 90% seen once. The data stem from a study of T cell responses to AZD1222 COVID-19 vaccine. For the study at large: Second doses at about 4 or about 12 weeks were pooled.

Findings and caveats of the study: Vaccination with two AZD1222 doses was followed by a rise in Spike-specific TCR breadth and depth. Scientists sampled the repertoires only once the peak T cell response had passed. Only 5 or 6 people who got AZD1222 tested seropositive at baseline.

The V segment lost 8 bases and the J segment 3 bases; nucleotides outside the gene matches: 10. Germline CDR1 reads LGHDT; CDR2 reads YNNKEL (reference sequence). The CDR3 is 14 amino acids. The source is an adult in good health. The V and J genes are TRBV3-1 (or the pseudogene TRBV3-2) and TRBJ2-7, with 7 bases that match TRBD2. Sample: peripheral blood, taken on day 0 of AZD1222 vaccination. CDR3 amino acids: CASRPGRGNYEQYF. The CDR3 DNA is TGTGCCAGCCGCCCCGGGCGGGGGAACTACGAGCAGTACTTC.